These 19 T cell receptor beta chains share one sample of origin, sequenced in a study of PD-1 blockade in classical Hodgkin lymphoma. Assay: immunoSEQ multiplex PCR; the TCRdb copy retains only in-frame clones and omits some. The sample has about 24,000 clones, roughly three quarters seen once. Time point defined: cycle 4 day 1 (C4D1), after six to seven weeks of nivolumab. Relapses following autologous stem cell transplantation were seen in all patients, with brentuximab vedotin exposure varying. The input for sequencing was peripheral blood mononuclear cells (PBMCs), taken before the fourth cycle of nivolumab. These receptors came from a human donor with classical Hodgkin lymphoma.

This sequence joins TRBV15 and TRBJ2-5; 13 nucleotides match TRBD2. Losses at the gene ends were 1 base for V and 5 bases for J; bases not matched to a gene: 7. This CDR3 region has 17 residues. From germline, CDR1 is LNHNV and CDR2 YYDKDF (reference sequence). CDR3 region: CATSRGGTSGIRETQYF. The CDR3 nucleotides are TGTGCCACCAGCAGAGGGGGGACTAGCGGGATACGGGAGACCCAGTACTTC.

The CDR3 DNA reads as TGTGCCATCAGTGAGGGTATTTCTTTCTATGGCTACACCTTC. Amino acid sequence: CAISEGISFYGYTF. The chain is built from TRBV10-3 and TRBJ1-2; unclear D gene. CDR3 length equals 14 residues. The V end lost 2 bases, the J end lost 4 bases, and 11 bases lay between the germline ends. Germline V gene sequence: CDR1 ENHRY, CDR2 SYGVKD.

J is TRBJ2-1 and V is TRBV4-3; D unresolved. CDR3 size: 15 residues. Deletions cut 1 base from V and 2 bases from J, with 9 bases between. Germline CDR1 and CDR2: LGHNA and YSLEER. This CDR3 is CASSQAGEAYNEQFF. The CDR3 coding sequence is TGCGCCAGCAGCCAAGCTGGGGAAGCCTACAATGAGCAGTTCTTC.

This chain joins TRBV10-3 and TRBJ1-2, with 7 bases that match TRBD1. Germline CDR1 reads ENHRY; CDR2 reads SYGVKD. CDR3 length equals 14 residues. Trimming at V came to 7 bases and at J to 8 bases, leaving 13 bases not matched to a gene. CDR3 coding DNA: TGTGCCATCACCCAGACAGGGCGATCGGAAGGCTACACCTTC. This translates into CAITQTGRSEGYTF.

The chain links TRBV27 to TRBJ2-3; no reliable D call. CDR1 and CDR2 (germline): MNHEY, SMNVEV (reference sequence). Trimming shortened V by 5 bases and J by 11 bases, and 17 bases separated the two germline ends. The CDR3 has 13 residues. This chain's CDR3 is CASSPDLYGKQYF. The CDR3 DNA sequence: TGTGCCAGCAGTCCAGACCTCTACGGCAAGCAGTATTTT.

V usage is TRBV4-2 and J usage is TRBJ2-5; 12 bases line up with TRBD2. Germline-derived CDR1 and CDR2 are LGHNA and YNFKEQ. This CDR3 has 19 residues. V gave up 0 bases and J gave up 7 bases; unmatched junction bases: 15. In DNA, the CDR3 is TGTGCCAGCAGCCAAGACCAGACGAGGCTAGCGGGAGGGAGGGGGACCCAGTACTTC. This codes for CASSQDQTRLAGGRGTQYF.

This clone was counted a few times. The chain uses TRBV25-1 and TRBJ2-3; D might be TRBD2 (5 bases). Germline V gene data show CDR1 as MGHDK and CDR2 as SYGVNS. The CDR3 consists of 16 residues. Between the trimmed V and J ends, which lost 1 base and 6 bases, there was a span of 17 bases. CDR3 region: CASSELAPERRDTQYF. The CDR3 nucleotides read TGTGCCAGCAGTGAATTGGCACCGGAGAGGAGGGATACGCAGTATTTT. The variable domain in full, completed from reference TRBV25-1 and TRBJ2-3, reads EADIYQTPRYLVIGTGKKITLECSQTMGHDKMYWYQQDPGMELHLIHYSYGVNSTEKGDLSSESTVSRIRTEHFPLTLESARPSHTSQYLCASSELAPERRDTQYFGPGTRLTVL.

By sample share, this clone is medium-sized. The chain employs TRBV5-1 and TRBJ1-3; no clear D. Trimming stripped 4 bases from V and 2 bases from J, with 16 bases between. The germline gives CDR1 SGHRS, CDR2 YFSETQ. CDR3 length equals 16 residues. CDR3 sequence (DNA): TGCGCCAGCAGCGTTGACAACCCGTCCACTGGAAACACCATATATTTT. Encoded protein: CASSVDNPSTGNTIYF.

The chain links TRBV16 to TRBJ2-5; either TRBD1 or TRBD2 may fit D (5 bases each). The germline V and J ends were trimmed by 7 bases and 3 bases, with 21 bases remaining between them. CDR3 length: 16 amino acids. Per the germline V gene, CDR1 is KGHSY and CDR2 is FQNENV. The CDR3 loop is CASNIIGEGREETQYF. The CDR3 region has the DNA TGTGCCAGCAACATAATCGGAGAGGGCAGGGAAGAGACCCAGTACTTC.

V is TRBV7-2 and J is TRBJ2-4; D gene uncertain. V was clipped by 5 bases and J by 0 bases, with 11 bases between them. The length of the CDR3 is 15 residues. Germline-derived CDR1 and CDR2 are SGHTA and FQGNSA. The chain's CDR3 is CASSRGSLAKNIQYF. As DNA, the CDR3 is TGTGCCAGCAGCCGAGGCAGCTTAGCCAAAAACATTCAGTACTTC.

This CDR3 is CASRRGGVGQPQHF. The CDR3 region has the DNA TGTGCCAGCAGAAGGGGGGGAGTAGGTCAGCCCCAGCATTTT. The chain joins TRBV27 to TRBJ1-5; D is perhaps TRBD1 (6 bases). This CDR3 comprises 14 residues. Germline V gives CDR1 MNHEY, CDR2 SMNVEV (reference sequence). Deletions cut 6 bases from V and 6 bases from J, with 15 bases between.

This clone occurred once. The chain recombines TRBV19 with TRBJ2-1, with TRBD1 matching over 7 bases. The CDR3 is 15 amino acids. Per germline, CDR1 LNHDA and CDR2 SQIVND (reference sequence). V lost 7 bases, J lost 0 bases, and 6 bases stayed unmatched. CDR3 loop: CASKGAYSSYNEQFF. The DNA of the CDR3 is TGTGCCAGTAAGGGGGCCTATAGCTCCTACAATGAGCAGTTCTTC.

This clone has only a few counts. The V and J genes are TRBV5-4 and TRBJ1-6, with D uncertain. Germline values: CDR1 SGHNT, CDR2 YYREEE (reference sequence). The CDR3 totals 17 residues. V dropped 6 bases and J dropped 0 bases, with 16 bases sitting between them. Written as DNA, the CDR3 is TGTGCCAGCAACTCACCGGGGTCGAGCTCCTATAATTCACCCCTCCACTTT. Translation: CASNSPGSSSYNSPLHF.

Concerning this clone itself: The identical CDR3 is also encoded by other nucleotide sequences in the sample. The CDR3 region is CASSLAGGDTGELFF. The CDR3 DNA is TGTGCCAGCAGCTTAGCGGGAGGTGACACCGGGGAGCTGTTTTTT. V gene TRBV5-5 combines with J gene TRBJ2-2; 9 nucleotides align to TRBD2. With 2 bases clipped from V and 3 bases from J, the junction kept 2 bases outside the gene matches. Germline CDR1 reads SGHKS; CDR2 reads YYEKEE (reference sequence). The CDR3 runs 15 residues.

This clone was counted a few times. This sequence joins TRBV19 and TRBJ1-5, with 9 bases identical to TRBD1. Germline assignment: CDR1 LNHDA and CDR2 SQIVND (reference sequence). This CDR3 region has 16 residues. V dropped 5 bases and J dropped 4; count of bases not matched to a gene: 9. In DNA form, the CDR3 reads TGTGCCAGTAGTCCAGCGCCGGGACAGGGAAATCAGCCCCAGCATTTT. It specifies CASSPAPGQGNQPQHF.

This chain uses TRBV9 with TRBJ1-6; D may be TRBD1 (6 bases). V was cut by 3 bases and J by 7 bases, with 8 bases left in between. The CDR3 consists of 13 residues. The germline CDR1 and CDR2 sequences are SGDLS and YYNGEE. The CDR3 region has the DNA TGTGCCAGCAGCGCCAGGGGAAATTCACCCCTCCACTTT. Protein product: CASSARGNSPLHF.

This sequence joins TRBV2 and TRBJ1-1; D is uncertain. The germline V gene has CDR1 SNHLY and CDR2 FYNNEI. Trimming took off 4 bases at V and 0 bases at J, with 12 bases between the two ends. The CDR3 consists of 15 residues. The CDR3 sequence: CASSAERVMNTEAFF. The CDR3 nucleotides read TGTGCCAGCAGTGCGGAAAGGGTTATGAACACTGAAGCTTTCTTT.

The chain links TRBV5-1 to TRBJ1-2; D is undetermined. The CDR3 extends over 15 amino acids. Per the germline V gene, CDR1 is SGHRS and CDR2 is YFSETQ. V was pared by 4 bases and J by 3 bases, with 16 bases between. The CDR3 is CASSLSPGRYYGYTF. The CDR3, as DNA: TGCGCCAGCAGCCTTAGTCCGGGCCGGTACTATGGCTACACCTTC.

The chain is built from TRBV6-1 and TRBJ1-1; 7 bases match TRBD1. The junction had 9 bases not matched to a gene; V was cut back by 7 bases and J by 1 base. Per germline, CDR1 MNHNS and CDR2 SASEGT. The CDR3 consists of 15 residues. This chain's CDR3 is CASKLLTGQNTEAFF. The CDR3 coding sequence is TGTGCCAGCAAATTACTGACAGGGCAGAACACTGAAGCTTTCTTT.